Given below is one TCR beta chain in context. The source of the sample is a study of blood T cell repertoires in COVID-19. CDR3 length: 16 amino acids. Generated by immunoSEQ multiplex PCR, the TCRdb table keeps only in-frame clones and is missing some. The data hold about 130,000 clones, with about 87% observed a single time. This TCR derives from a human donor in a cohort sampled during active COVID-19. The chain is built from TRBV21-1 and TRBJ1-1; the table's D call, TRBD1, has no DNA check behind it. TRBV21-1 is classified as a pseudogene. Sequencing was carried out using peripheral blood. CDR3 protein: CASSKGDREDRTEAFF. Here the CDR3 DNA reads TGTGCCAGCAGCAAAGGGGACAGGGAGGATCGAACTGAAGCTTTCTTT.